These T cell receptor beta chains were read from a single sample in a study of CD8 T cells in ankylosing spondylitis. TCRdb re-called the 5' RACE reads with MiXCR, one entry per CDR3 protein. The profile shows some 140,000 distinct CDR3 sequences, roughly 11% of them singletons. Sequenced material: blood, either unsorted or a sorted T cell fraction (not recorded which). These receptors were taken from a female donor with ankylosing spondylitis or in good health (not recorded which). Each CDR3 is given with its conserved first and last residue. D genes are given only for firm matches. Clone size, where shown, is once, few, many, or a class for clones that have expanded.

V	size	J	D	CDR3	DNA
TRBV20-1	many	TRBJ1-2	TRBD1	CSASTGASYGYTF	TGCAGTGCATCTACAGGGGCCTCCTATGGCTACACCTTC
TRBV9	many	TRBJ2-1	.	CASSVYLTGQVYNEQFF	TGTGCCAGCAGCGTTTACCTGACGGGGCAGGTCTACAATGAGCAGTTCTTC
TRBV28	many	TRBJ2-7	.	CASTTWGYSSSYEQYF	TGTGCCAGCACCACATGGGGATATTCCTCCTCCTACGAGCAGTACTTC
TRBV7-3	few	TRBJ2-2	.	CASSPQALNTGELFF	TGTGCCAGCAGCCCCCAGGCTTTAAACACCGGGGAGCTGTTTTTT
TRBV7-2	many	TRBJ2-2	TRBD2	CASSRRTSADTGELFF	TGTGCCAGCAGCCGCAGGACTAGCGCAGACACCGGGGAGCTGTTTTTT
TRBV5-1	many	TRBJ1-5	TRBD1	CASSPGTGGVGNQPQHF	TGCGCCAGCAGTCCCGGGACAGGGGGAGTCGGCAATCAGCCCCAGCATTTT
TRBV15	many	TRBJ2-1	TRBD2	CATSRDPQTSTEQFF	TGTGCCACCAGCAGAGATCCCCAGACTAGCACCGAGCAGTTCTTC
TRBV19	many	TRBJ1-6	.	CASRIPGKPNSPLHF	TGTGCCAGTAGGATTCCGGGAAAGCCGAATTCACCCCTCCACTTT
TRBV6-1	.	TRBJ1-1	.	CASSDESPPAAFF	TGTGCCAGCAGTGACGAAAGTCCCCCGGCGGCTTTCTTT
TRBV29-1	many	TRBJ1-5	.	CSVLTRGSESNQPQHF	TGCAGCGTCCTAACTCGCGGGTCGGAGAGCAATCAGCCCCAGCATTTT
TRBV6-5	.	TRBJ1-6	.	CASSYEYVRGGSPLHF	TGTGCCAGCAGTTACGAGTACGTCAGGGGTGGTTCACCCCTCCACTTT
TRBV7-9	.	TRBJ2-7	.	CASSLDQGGDEQYF	TGTGCCAGCAGCTTAGATCAGGGCGGGGACGAGCAGTACTTC
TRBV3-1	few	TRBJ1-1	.	CASSARDLNTEAFF	TGTGCCAGCAGCGCGAGGGACCTGAACACTGAAGCTTTCTTT
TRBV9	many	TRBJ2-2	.	CASSVGGAHTGELFF	TGTGCCAGCAGCGTAGGGGGCGCGCACACCGGGGAGCTGTTTTTT
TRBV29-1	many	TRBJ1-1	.	CSVVRGLNTEAFF	TGCAGCGTTGTTAGGGGTCTGAACACTGAAGCTTTCTTT
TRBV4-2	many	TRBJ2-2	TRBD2	CASSLGQAGRTGELFF	TGTGCCAGCAGCCTCGGCCAAGCGGGGAGGACCGGGGAGCTGTTTTTT
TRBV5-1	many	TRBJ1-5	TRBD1	CASSLAGQGEPQHF	TGCGCCAGCAGCTTGGCCGGACAGGGCGAGCCCCAGCATTTT